The entry below describes one TCR beta chain. This CDR3 contains 14 residues. CDR1 is KGHSH and CDR2 is LQKENI in the germline V gene. The V and J ends lost 0 bases and 8 bases, in that order; junction bases with no gene match: 1. The sample belongs to a study of PD-L1 blockade in urothelial cancer. For the study at large: Blood analysis took place 3 weeks (second dose) and 6 weeks after treatment start.

The repertoire was sequenced with immunoSEQ multiplex PCR; TCRdb's copy has only in-frame clones and lacks some. The sample records about 110,000 clones, around 85% being singletons. The chain has TRBV18 and TRBJ2-2, with 9 bases identical to TRBD2. The input for sequencing was PBMCs, taken around atezolizumab (anti-PD-L1) treatment. This TCR came from a man aged 50 or older with urothelial cancer. The CDR3 nucleotides read TGTGCCAGCTCACCACCAGCGGGAGGTGGGGAGCTGTTTTTT. Translating gives CASSPPAGGGELFF.